The 2 T cell receptor beta chains reported below all come from one sample, sequenced in a study of T cells in Graves' hyperthyroidism and ophthalmopathy. Using RNA transcripts as the source, TCR beta CDR3 regions were amplified. During a first-round RT-PCR of the TCR CDR3, the HTBI primer set was used. TCRdb recomputed calls from the multiplex PCR reads with MiXCR, one row per CDR3 protein. The table records around 560,000 distinct CDR3 sequences, roughly a sixth of them present only once. The sample consisted of blood. Receptors originate from a woman aged 18-35 years with Graves' hyperthyroidism.

This clonotype was recorded a few times. V usage is TRBV10-3 and J usage is TRBJ2-3; TRBD2 might be the D (6 bases). Trimming cost V 6 bases and J 0 bases, with 7 bases left between them. Germline lookup yields CDR1 ENHRY and CDR2 SYGVKD. The length of the CDR3 is 13 residues. In DNA form, the CDR3 reads TGTGCCATCAGGCGGGGTAGCACAGATACGCAGTATTTT. Its translation: CAIRRGSTDTQYF.

This clonotype has a count of ten or more. The genes are TRBV12-3 or TRBV12-4 and TRBJ1-1; TRBD1 might be the D (5 bases). Between the trimmed V and J ends, which lost 3 bases and 10 bases, there was a span of 12 bases. There are 12 residues in the CDR3. The CDR3 protein is CASSFAQGLAFF. CDR3 coding DNA: TGTGCCAGCAGTTTTGCGCAGGGTCTAGCTTTCTTT.